These 26 T cell receptor beta chains share one sample of origin, sequenced in a study of blood T cell repertoires in COVID-19. Sequencing used immunoSEQ multiplex PCR; TCRdb keeps in-frame clones, though not all of them. The sample includes about 270,000 clones, about 86% of them seen just once. Sequenced sample: peripheral blood. These receptors all come from a woman aged 70-85 years with COVID-19, enrolled during active disease.

This chain connects TRBV30 to TRBJ2-1, with no clear D. Per germline, CDR1 GTSNPN and CDR2 SVGIG (reference sequence). V was shortened by 1 base and J by 5 bases, with 3 bases between the two germline ends. This CDR3 comprises 11 residues. CDR3 sequence reads: CAWSDNNEQFF. In DNA form, the CDR3 reads TGTGCCTGGAGTGATAACAATGAGCAGTTCTTC.

The chain carries TRBV7-2 and TRBJ2-7; the D gene is possibly TRBD1 (5 bases). Germline V lookup: CDR1 SGHTA, CDR2 FQGNSA. The CDR3 sequence is 14 residues long. V was cut by 1 base and J by 5 bases, with 12 bases left in between. CDR3 sequence: CASSLGQGRNEQYF. The CDR3 region has the DNA TGTGCCAGCAGCTTAGGCCAGGGTCGGAACGAGCAGTACTTC.

V is TRBV7-9 and J is TRBJ1-2; tentative D call: TRBD1 (5 bases). CDR3 length equals 15 residues. The V gene lost 1 base and the J gene lost 2 bases, with 11 bases spanning the gap. Germline V gene data show CDR1 as SEHNR and CDR2 as FQNEAQ (reference sequence). The CDR3 reads CASSLGQGTNYGYTF. CDR3 in DNA: TGTGCCAGCAGCTTAGGGCAGGGCACCAACTATGGCTACACCTTC. Supplemented by reference TRBV7-9 and TRBJ1-2, the full variable domain reads DTGVSQNPRHKITKRGQNVTFRCDPISEHNRLYWYRQTLGQGPEFLTYFQNEAQLEKSRLLSDRFSAERPKGSFSTLEIQRTEQGDSAMYLCASSLGQGTNYGYTFGSGTRLTVV.

The genes are TRBV5-4 and TRBJ2-2; 10 positions agree with TRBD2. Per the germline V gene, CDR1 is SGHNT and CDR2 is YYREEE (reference sequence). This CDR3 comprises 16 residues. Losses at the gene ends were 3 bases for V and 6 bases for J; bases not matched to a gene: 8. The CDR3 region is CASSSISSGGPGELFF. DNA for the CDR3: TGTGCCAGCAGCTCAATCTCTAGCGGGGGCCCCGGGGAGCTGTTTTTT. The full variable domain, completed using reference TRBV5-4 and TRBJ2-2, is ETGVTQSPTHLIKTRGQQVTLRCSSQSGHNTVSWYQQALGQGPQFIFQYYREEENGRGNFPPRFSGLQFPNYSSELNVNALELDDSALYLCASSSISSGGPGELFFGEGSRLTVL.

The gene calls are TRBV27 and TRBJ1-3; tentatively, D is TRBD1 (6 bases). CDR3 size: 13 residues. Germline values: CDR1 MNHEY, CDR2 SMNVEV (reference sequence). Trimming stripped 11 bases from V and 0 bases from J, with 11 bases between. CDR3 sequence: CASRQASGNTIYF. In DNA, the CDR3 is TGTGCCTCCCGACAGGCCTCTGGAAACACCATATATTTT.

The J gene is TRBJ2-5, the V gene TRBV3-1 (or the pseudogene TRBV3-2); no firm D call. Trimming stripped 5 bases from V and 5 bases from J, with 12 bases between. Germline lookup yields CDR1 LGHDT and CDR2 YNNKEL (reference sequence). The CDR3 spans 13 residues. CDR3: CASSYFSEETQYF. DNA for the CDR3: TGTGCCAGCAGCTACTTCTCTGAGGAGACCCAGTACTTC.

The chain links TRBV3-1 (or the pseudogene TRBV3-2) to TRBJ1-2, with a weak D call TRBD1 (5 bases). V gave up 4 bases and J gave up 8 bases, with 17 bases separating them. This CDR3 is 14 amino acids long. Germline V gene data show CDR1 as LGHDT and CDR2 as YNNKEL (reference sequence). The CDR3 bases are TGTGCCAGCAGCCCAGGGACTGCCCGGTGGGGCTACACCTTC. Protein: CASSPGTARWGYTF.

This clone was found once. In the same sample, other DNA sequences code for this CDR3. V is TRBV2 and J is TRBJ1-2; 9 bases are a match to TRBD1. The germline gives CDR1 SNHLY, CDR2 FYNNEI. V shed 6 bases, J shed 2 bases, and the junction held 1 base outside the gene matches. CDR3 length equals 13 residues. DNA of the CDR3: TGTGCCAGCAGGGACAGGGGAAACTATGGCTACACCTTC. This translates into CASRDRGNYGYTF. Supplemented by reference TRBV2 and TRBJ1-2, the full variable domain reads EPEVTQTPSHQVTQMGQEVILRCVPISNHLYFYWYRQILGQKVEFLVSFYNNEISEKSEIFDDQFSVERPDGSNFTLKIRSTKLEDSAMYFCASRDRGNYGYTFGSGTRLTVV.

The gene calls are TRBV24-1 and TRBJ2-1, with 7 bases aligning to TRBD2. Germline CDR1 is KGHDR and CDR2 is SFDVKD. J lost 0 bases, V lost 4 bases, and 2 bases had no gene match. The CDR3 totals 15 residues. The CDR3 loop is CATSDWGGSYNEQFF. CDR3 DNA sequence: TGTGCCACCAGTGACTGGGGGGGCTCCTACAATGAGCAGTTCTTC.

V is TRBV3-1 (or the pseudogene TRBV3-2) and J is TRBJ2-3, with TRBD2 matching 9 bases. The J segment lost 2 bases and the V segment lost 1 base, leaving 7 bases of the junction unmatched. Germline values: CDR1 LGHDT, CDR2 YNNKEL (reference sequence). CDR3 length equals 17 residues. The CDR3 region has the DNA TGTGCCAGCAGCCAAGTGATAGCGGGGGTGATCACAGATACGCAGTATTTT. This translates into CASSQVIAGVITDTQYF.

The chain employs TRBV7-9 and TRBJ1-2; D is uncertain. The CDR3 runs 13 residues. V was shortened by 3 bases and J by 6 bases, with 11 bases between the two germline ends. Germline values: CDR1 SEHNR, CDR2 FQNEAQ (reference sequence). The CDR3 nucleotides read TGTGCCAGCAGCTTCGCAGGCCCGGATGGCTACACCTTC. This codes for CASSFAGPDGYTF.

The chain uses TRBV30 and TRBJ1-4; a possible D gene is TRBD1 (5 bases). The CDR3 is made up of 17 amino acids. Germline V lookup: CDR1 GTSNPN, CDR2 SVGIG (reference sequence). Trimming pared 0 bases from V and 0 bases from J, leaving 14 bases between. The CDR3 DNA sequence: TGTGCCTGGAGTGTTTATCCGGGACTCACAACTAATGAAAAACTGTTTTTT. As protein: CAWSVYPGLTTNEKLFF.

The chain couples TRBV2 to TRBJ2-7; a weak D match, TRBD2 (6 bases). The germline V gene has CDR1 SNHLY and CDR2 FYNNEI. This CDR3 spans 13 amino acids. Between the trimmed V and J ends, which lost 2 bases and 8 bases, there was a span of 13 bases. CDR3 loop: CASSERGGIKQYF. The CDR3 DNA sequence: TGTGCCAGCAGTGAAAGAGGAGGGATCAAGCAGTACTTC.

This clone was counted only a few times. The gene calls are TRBV6-2 or TRBV6-3 and TRBJ2-1, with TRBD2 identical over 14 bases. From germline, CDR1 is MNHEY and CDR2 SVGEGT. The CDR3 runs to 15 residues. V was pared by 7 bases and J by 9 bases, with 8 bases of the junction left unmatched. The CDR3 DNA is TGTGCCAGCACCCCGACTAGCGGGGGGGTGGGTGAGCAGTTCTTC. Translated, it gives CASTPTSGGVGEQFF.

CDR3 sequence (DNA): TGTGCCATCAAAGGGGGACAGGGACTCTCCGAGCAGTACTTC. Its translation is CAIKGGQGLSEQYF. The chain recombines TRBV10-3 with TRBJ2-7, with TRBD1 identical over 9 bases. V shed 7 bases and J 6 bases; nucleotides not matched to a gene: 10. The CDR3 has 14 residues. Germline V gene sequence: CDR1 ENHRY, CDR2 SYGVKD.

The V call is TRBV18, the J call TRBJ1-1, with 12 bases identical to TRBD1. The V segment lost 6 bases and the J segment 3 bases; nucleotides outside the gene matches: 8. There are 16 residues in the CDR3. Germline V gene lookup returns CDR1 KGHSH and CDR2 LQKENI. The CDR3 loop is CASSSRDRGPDTEAFF. DNA of the CDR3: TGTGCCAGCTCTTCCAGGGACAGGGGGCCGGACACTGAAGCTTTCTTT.

The chain has TRBV18 and TRBJ1-2, with 7 nucleotides matching TRBD1. CDR1 and CDR2 from the germline V gene are KGHSH and LQKENI. Germline trimming cut 3 bases from V and 0 bases from J; bases unmatched to any gene: 4. The CDR3 sequence is 15 residues long. CDR3 amino acids: CASSPLTGSNYGYTF. CDR3 DNA: TGTGCCAGCTCACCGCTGACAGGGTCTAACTATGGCTACACCTTC.

J is TRBJ2-3 and V is TRBV21-1; the table's D call, TRBD1, has no DNA check behind it. TRBV21-1 is termed a pseudogene. This CDR3 has 19 residues. The CDR3 reads CASSKHLRVVRGPTDTQYF. The CDR3 nucleotides are TGTGCCAGCAGCAAACATTTAAGGGTTGTAAGGGGGCCGACAGATACGCAGTATTTT.

V gene TRBV7-2 combines with J gene TRBJ2-7, with D possibly TRBD2 on 7 matching bases. CDR1 SGHTA and CDR2 FQGNSA come from the germline V gene. The CDR3 sequence is 15 residues long. The germline V and J ends were trimmed by 1 base and 1 base, with 11 bases remaining between them. CDR3 DNA: TGTGCCAGCAGCTTAGGGCGGGGGCCGTCCTACGAGCAGTACTTC. Translated, it gives CASSLGRGPSYEQYF.

The chain employs TRBV5-6 and TRBJ1-5; D is ambiguous. Germline V gene lookup returns CDR1 SGHDT and CDR2 YYEEEE. Trimming took off 6 bases at V and 5 bases at J, with 15 bases between the two ends. This CDR3 comprises 14 residues. CDR3 DNA: TGTGCCAGCACCTTACTCCTTCGAGATCAGCCCCAGCATTTT. Residues: CASTLLLRDQPQHF.

The V call is TRBV9, the J call TRBJ2-2, with 7 bases lining up with TRBD1. After removal of 3 bases from V and 3 bases from J, the junction contained 5 bases not matched to a gene. CDR3 length: 15 amino acids. The germline V gene has CDR1 SGDLS and CDR2 YYNGEE. The chain's CDR3 is CASSAQQGYTGELFF. The CDR3 region has the DNA TGTGCCAGCAGCGCACAACAGGGGTACACCGGGGAGCTGTTTTTT.

V gene TRBV19 combines with J gene TRBJ1-1; D perhaps matches TRBD1 (6 bases). From germline, CDR1 is LNHDA and CDR2 SQIVND (reference sequence). This CDR3 region has 15 residues. V lost 6 bases and J 0 bases, leaving 14 bases between the germline ends. This CDR3 reads CASRGQGQVNTEAFF. The CDR3 region has the DNA TGTGCCAGTAGGGGGCAGGGGCAGGTGAACACTGAAGCTTTCTTT.

The V gene is TRBV6-1, the J gene TRBJ2-2, with 10 bases that match TRBD2. This CDR3 contains 14 residues. V gave up 8 bases and J gave up 7 bases; unmatched junction bases: 7. Per the germline V gene, CDR1 is MNHNS and CDR2 is SASEGT. Written as DNA, the CDR3 is TGTGCCAGCCTTGATAGCGGGGGGAACGGGGAGCTGTTTTTT. Translated: CASLDSGGNGELFF.

The chain is built from TRBV11-2 and TRBJ2-5, with 8 positions matching TRBD1. The CDR3 loop spans 13 amino acids. J lost 4 bases, V lost 3 bases, and 1 base had no gene match. CDR1 SGHAT and CDR2 FQNNGV come from the germline V gene. For the CDR3, the DNA is TGTGCCAGCAGCTTCACAGGGGGAGAGACCCAGTACTTC. Amino acids: CASSFTGGETQYF.

The J gene is TRBJ2-1, the V gene TRBV5-1; 8 positions agree with TRBD1. The CDR3 has 13 residues. Trimming at V came to 4 bases and at J to 5 bases, leaving 2 bases not matched to a gene. Germline V CDR1 and CDR2: SGHRS, YFSETQ. The CDR3 spells CASSVTGDNEQFF. CDR3 in DNA: TGCGCCAGCAGCGTGACAGGGGACAATGAGCAGTTCTTC.

The rearrangement links TRBV5-8 to TRBJ1-1; TRBD1 agrees at 10 bases. Germline lookup yields CDR1 SGHTS and CDR2 YDEGEE. The CDR3 contains 16 residues. V was clipped by 6 bases and J by 4 bases; unmatched bases: 12. In DNA, the CDR3 is TGTGCCAGCACCGATTTCGGACAGGGGGGATTCACTGAAGCTTTCTTT. This gives the protein CASTDFGQGGFTEAFF.